The rows below give T cell receptor beta chains drawn from one sample of a study of T cell responses to AZD1222 COVID-19 vaccine. The assay was immunoSEQ multiplex PCR, and TCRdb's table has in-frame clones only and misses some. The data contain some 130,000 clones, 70% to 90% of them singletons. The material sequenced was peripheral blood, taken on day 0 of AZD1222 vaccination. These receptors were obtained from an adult in good health. CDR3s include the opening cysteine and the closing phenylalanine or tryptophan. A D gene is named only where the DNA matches it firmly. Clone size is stated in some rows and not others, as once, few, many or a class when expanded.

d_call: TRBD1
v_call: TRBV9
clone_size: few
j_call: TRBJ1-1
cdr3_nt: TGTGCCAGCAGCGACCCCGTACAGGGGCCGGGCACTGAAGCTTTCTTT
cdr3_aa: CASSDPVQGPGTEAFF

d_call: TRBD1
v_call: TRBV28
clone_size: -
j_call: TRBJ1-2
cdr3_nt: TGTGCCAGCCAGGGGGCGCGCGGCTACACCTTC
cdr3_aa: CASQGARGYTF

d_call: -
v_call: TRBV5-1
clone_size: few
j_call: TRBJ1-2
cdr3_nt: TGCGCCAGCAGCAAGGGACCTACCAACTATGGCTACACCTTC
cdr3_aa: CASSKGPTNYGYTF

d_call: -
v_call: TRBV29-1
clone_size: -
j_call: TRBJ2-2
cdr3_nt: TGCAGCGTTCTAAGAGGGGCGAACACCGGGGAGCTGTTTTTT
cdr3_aa: CSVLRGANTGELFF

d_call: TRBD1
v_call: TRBV27
clone_size: -
j_call: TRBJ1-2
cdr3_nt: TGTGCCAGCAGTTTATCGGGGACAGTGAGAAAGGGCTACACCTTC
cdr3_aa: CASSLSGTVRKGYTF

d_call: -
v_call: TRBV6-5
clone_size: -
j_call: TRBJ2-1
cdr3_nt: TGTGCCAGCAGGTCCCTAGGGGGAACCTACAATGAGCAGTTCTTC
cdr3_aa: CASRSLGGTYNEQFF

d_call: -
v_call: TRBV5-1
clone_size: -
j_call: TRBJ2-5
cdr3_nt: TGCGCCAGCAGCTTGGATTTCTCCCAAGAGACCCAGTACTTC
cdr3_aa: CASSLDFSQETQYF

d_call: -
v_call: TRBV5-5
clone_size: -
j_call: TRBJ1-2
cdr3_nt: TGTGCCAGCAGCTGGCAAACAGGGAACTATGGCTACACCTTC
cdr3_aa: CASSWQTGNYGYTF

d_call: -
v_call: TRBV24-1
clone_size: -
j_call: TRBJ2-5
cdr3_nt: TGTGCCACCAGTGCGACCGACAGACAAGAGACCCAGTACTTC
cdr3_aa: CATSATDRQETQYF

d_call: -
v_call: TRBV7-9
clone_size: -
j_call: TRBJ2-1
cdr3_nt: TGTGCCAGCAGCCCCCTAGGGTCCTACAATGAGCAGTTCTTC
cdr3_aa: CASSPLGSYNEQFF

d_call: -
v_call: TRBV4-1
clone_size: once
j_call: TRBJ2-7
cdr3_nt: TGCGCCAGCAGCCAAGGTCGGGCCTACGAGCAGTACTTC
cdr3_aa: CASSQGRAYEQYF

d_call: -
v_call: TRBV7-9
clone_size: -
j_call: TRBJ2-2
cdr3_nt: TGTGCCAGCAGCTTACCCCTCACGGACGGGACCGGGGAGCTGTTTTTT
cdr3_aa: CASSLPLTDGTGELFF

d_call: TRBD1
v_call: TRBV30
clone_size: -
j_call: TRBJ2-7
cdr3_nt: TGTGCCTGGAGTTCCAAAAGGGGGCTCGAGCAGTACTTC
cdr3_aa: CAWSSKRGLEQYF

d_call: -
v_call: TRBV10-3
clone_size: -
j_call: TRBJ1-2
cdr3_nt: TGTGCCATCAGTGCGACAGAGGTCTACACCTTC
cdr3_aa: CAISATEVYTF

d_call: -
v_call: TRBV18
clone_size: few
j_call: TRBJ1-5
cdr3_nt: TGTGCCAGCTCATCCCGAGGCTATCAGCCCCAGCATTTT
cdr3_aa: CASSSRGYQPQHF

d_call: -
v_call: TRBV19
clone_size: -
j_call: TRBJ1-1
cdr3_nt: TGTGCCAGTATAGGAAGGGCGAACACTGAAGCTTTCTTT
cdr3_aa: CASIGRANTEAFF

d_call: -
v_call: TRBV10-2
clone_size: -
j_call: TRBJ1-1
cdr3_nt: TGCGCCAGCAGCACCGGGTCTCGACGGGGAGCTTTCTTT
cdr3_aa: CASSTGSRRGAFF

d_call: TRBD1
v_call: TRBV6-5
clone_size: -
j_call: TRBJ1-2
cdr3_nt: TGTGCCAGCAGTCAGGGGGTCAACTATGGCTACACCTTC
cdr3_aa: CASSQGVNYGYTF

d_call: -
v_call: TRBV19
clone_size: -
j_call: TRBJ1-4
cdr3_nt: TGTGCCAGTAGTATTGGAGGGCGTAAGGCGGTAGAAAAACTGTTTTTT
cdr3_aa: CASSIGGRKAVEKLFF

d_call: -
v_call: TRBV29-1
clone_size: -
j_call: TRBJ1-4
cdr3_nt: TGCAGCGTCCAGACCGTGGCTGAAAAACTGTTTTTT
cdr3_aa: CSVQTVAEKLFF

d_call: TRBD1
v_call: TRBV29-1
clone_size: -
j_call: TRBJ2-6
cdr3_nt: TGCAGCGCCGAGACAGGGGCTGGGGCCAACGTCCTGACTTTC
cdr3_aa: CSAETGAGANVLTF